A selection of T cell receptor beta chains follows, all from one sample in a study. Each CDR3 protein gets one entry after TCRdb re-called the RT-PCR reads with MiXCR. The repertoire holds about 680,000 distinct CDR3 sequences, with over 12% as singletons. The specimen sequenced was memory CD4+ T cells from blood. The receptors stem from a female donor in good health, serving as a healthy control. The CDR3 runs from the conserved cysteine through the conserved F or W. The D gene is left open where the match is weak. Clone size is given for some rows only: seen once, a few or many times, or a class if the clone is expanded.

>few|TRBV6-6|TRBJ1-2|-
TGTGCCAGCAGTCGTCGACGGGCAGGAGATGGCTACACCTTC
CASSRRRAGDGYTF
>-|TRBV5-5|TRBJ2-3|TRBD2
TGTGCCAGCAGCTTGGCAGCTAGCGGGTTATTCACAGATACGCAGTATTTT
CASSLAASGLFTDTQYF
>few|TRBV5-1|TRBJ2-1|-
TGCGCCAGCAGCCCTCTGTCGGGCTACAATGAGCAGTTCTTC
CASSPLSGYNEQFF
>-|TRBV20-1|TRBJ1-2|-
TGCAGTGCCCTAGTCGTAAAGACCGGGTCGGGTGGCTACACCTTC
CSALVVKTGSGGYTF
>-|TRBV12-3/TRBV12-4|TRBJ2-7|-
TGTGCCAGCAGTTTAGCGGCAGACGGAAGCCAGTACTTC
CASSLAADGSQYF
>many|TRBV12-3/TRBV12-4|TRBJ2-7|-
TGTGCCAGCAGCTACATGTACGAGCAGTACTTC
CASSYMYEQYF
>few|TRBV24-1|TRBJ2-2|TRBD2
TGTGCCACCGGACTAGCGGGAGACACCGGGGAGCTGTTTTTT
CATGLAGDTGELFF
>-|TRBV12-3/TRBV12-4|TRBJ1-6|-
TGTGCCAGCAGTATTACTTCTTCACCCCTCCACTTT
CASSITSSPLHF
>-|TRBV5-4|TRBJ1-6|TRBD1
TGTGCCAGCAGCTCCTGGGACAGAAATTCACCCCTCCACTTT
CASSSWDRNSPLHF
>few|TRBV11-1|TRBJ2-1|TRBD1
TGTGCCAGCAGCCTAACCGGGACAGGGGGCCAAAATGAGCAGTTCTTC
CASSLTGTGGQNEQFF
>few|TRBV20-1|TRBJ2-7|TRBD2
TGCAGTGCTAGATCTGGGACTAGCGGGGTCTACGAGCAGTACTTC
CSARSGTSGVYEQYF
>-|TRBV3-1|TRBJ2-1|TRBD2
TGTGCCAGCGGTCTAATCAGCGGGAGGGCGTACAATGAGCAGTTCTTC
CASGLISGRAYNEQFF
>many|TRBV2|TRBJ2-1|-
TGTGCCAGCACCGCCGGGTCCAGCTCCTACAATGAGCAGTTCTTC
CASTAGSSSYNEQFF
>few|TRBV7-7|TRBJ2-5|-
TGTGCCAGCAGCTTAGGTATGGGCGCCATGCAAGAGACCCAGTACTTC
CASSLGMGAMQETQYF
>-|TRBV10-3|TRBJ2-1|-
TGTGCCATCAGATCCTCCGGGACATCGCGAATTAATGAGCAGTTCTTC
CAIRSSGTSRINEQFF
>many|TRBV29-1|TRBJ2-5|-
TGCAGCGTTGTAGTGGAAGAGACCCAGTACTTC
CSVVVEETQYF
>many|TRBV15|TRBJ2-1|TRBD2
TGTGCCACCAGGAGACCCGGGAGGGGTGATGAGCAGTTCTTC
CATRRPGRGDEQFF
>-|TRBV30|TRBJ2-1|TRBD2
TGTGCCTCCCTCGGGGGACTAGCGGGGACCTACAATGAGCAGTTCTTC
CASLGGLAGTYNEQFF
>-|TRBV12-3/TRBV12-4|TRBJ1-1|TRBD1
TGTGCCAGCAGTGGTGGACAGGGCCTCTTGAACACTGAAGCTTTCTTT
CASSGGQGLLNTEAFF
>-|TRBV29-1|TRBJ2-2|-
TGCAGCGTTGCGGAGGGCTTTTATGACACCGGGGAGCTGTTTTTT
CSVAEGFYDTGELFF
>many|TRBV7-7|TRBJ2-1|TRBD2
TGTGCTAGCAGCCCACTAGCGGACAATGAGCAGTTCTTC
CASSPLADNEQFF
>-|TRBV7-2|TRBJ1-1|TRBD1
TGTGCCAGCAGCCCAAATACCTACAGGGGCTGGGGGACTGAAGCTTTCTTT
CASSPNTYRGWGTEAFF
>few|TRBV7-2|TRBJ2-1|-
TGTGCCAGCAGACCGGGGCAAAATCGGAATGAGCAGTTCTTC
CASRPGQNRNEQFF
>-|TRBV18|TRBJ1-1|TRBD1
TGTGCCAGCTCACCACCCCCAGGGGGAGGAACTGAAGCTTTCTTT
CASSPPPGGGTEAFF